This T cell receptor beta chain was recorded in a study of early T cells in non-severe SARS-CoV-2 infection. This clonotype appeared many times. From the 5' RACE reads, TCRdb called clonotypes with MiXCR, one entry per CDR3 protein. The data hold some 29,000 distinct CDR3 sequences, with around 5% observed a single time. The germline V gene has CDR1 SGHRS and CDR2 YFSETQ. This CDR3 is built from 16 residues. Trimming removed 0 bases from V and 0 bases from J; junction bases left unmatched: 2. The sample was whole blood. The TCR was taken from an adult who was a healthcare worker with PCR-confirmed SARS-CoV-2 infection or an uninfected control (not recorded which). The rearrangement links TRBV5-1 to TRBJ2-1; 8 bases match TRBD1. The CDR3 bases are TGCGCCAGCAGCTTGGGGACAGGGAGCTCCTACAATGAGCAGTTCTTC. This sequence encodes CASSLGTGSSYNEQFF.